This T cell receptor beta chain is from a study of OX40 agonist ivuxolimab in advanced cancers. Regarding the study as a whole: Doses of 0.1 to 3.0 mg/kg were accompanied by clonal expansion of CD4+ and CD8+ blood T cells by week 6.

Points on this clone: As yet, its antigen is unknown.

Method: immunoSEQ multiplex PCR; TCRdb's copy keeps in-frame clones and lacks some. Of 95,000 to 150,000 clones in the sample, roughly 93% are singletons; the top ten hold roughly 0.15%. This sequence was found in an adult with an advanced solid tumor such as melanoma, head and neck, liver or kidney cancer. The sample consisted of CD4+ or CD8+ T cells sorted from blood, taken in a trial of the OX40 agonist ivuxolimab.

CDR3 loop: CASSPEAGGSTDTQYF. The DNA of the CDR3 is TGTGCCAGCAGCCCGGAGGCGGGGGGGAGCACAGATACGCAGTATTTT. This chain joins TRBV5-4 and TRBJ2-3, with 9 bases fitting TRBD2. The CDR3 consists of 16 residues. Per the germline V gene, CDR1 is SGHNT and CDR2 is YYREEE (reference sequence). The ends lost 4 bases at V and 0 bases at J; junction bases unmatched: 6.